By its share, the clone carrying this T cell receptor beta chain is medium-sized. This record belongs to a study of patients and donors after allogeneic stem cell transplantation. CDR1 is SGHTA and CDR2 is FQGNSA in the germline V gene. The V and J ends lost 1 base and 2 bases, in that order; junction bases with no gene match: 1. The CDR3 sequence is 14 residues long. TCRdb itself ran the RT-PCR reads through MiXCR, one entry per CDR3 protein. The sample shows a few thousand distinct CDR3 sequences, 7.5% to 8.5% of them seen only once. The clonotype originates from a human donor who was either an allogeneic HSCT recipient or a stem cell or donor lymphocyte infusion donor (not recorded which). It is not recorded whose cells these are; they may come from a transplant donor. The specimen sequenced was blood, either unsorted or a sorted T cell fraction (not recorded which). The V and J genes are TRBV7-2 and TRBJ2-5; 7 bases line up with TRBD1. The CDR3 DNA is TGTGCCAGCAGCTTAGGGACAGGTCAAGAGACCCAGTACTTC. Amino acid sequence: CASSLGTGQETQYF.